This TCR beta chain was identified during a study of molecular identifiers for immune sequencing clone quantification. Using its own MiXCR run on the PCR reads, TCRdb lists one record per CDR3 protein. The sample consists of 45,000 to 65,000 distinct CDR3 sequences, less than 25% of them appearing once. This clonotype has at least ten counts. This sequence was found in a human donor in good health. Some libraries in this study had Jurkat cell RNA spiked in. Sequenced: naive CD8+ T cells from blood, with Jurkat cell RNA spiked in. Subset meaning: FACS-sorted CD8+CD4-CCR7+CD45RA+ naive T cells.

The CDR3 spells CATIPVFGTGDIDTQYF. CDR3 DNA sequence: TGTGCCACAATCCCCGTTTTTGGGACAGGGGATATAGATACGCAGTATTTT. The rearrangement joins TRBV19 to TRBJ2-3, with 10 bases identical to TRBD1. CDR1 is LNHDA and CDR2 is SQIVND in the germline V gene (reference sequence). J was trimmed by 5 bases and V by 10 bases; bases with no gene match: 18. This CDR3 has 17 amino acids.